This TCR beta chain originates from a study of cytomegalovirus exposure and HLA in healthy donors. Germline CDR1 reads MNHNY; CDR2 reads SVGAGI (reference sequence). Trimming removed 4 bases at V and 0 bases at J, with 13 bases between. The CDR3 is 15 residues long. Note on this clone: Its specificity is unknown.

Study-wide results and caveats: The study carried out a later analysis of TCR beta sequences. It associated under 20,000 of them with specific HLA alleles at a false discovery rate of 0.05. Exclusion applied to some V segments, including TRBV6-2 and TRBV6-3, as they were indistinguishable. DRB1 had the most TCR associations and HLA-C the fewest, a later analysis found, with rates varying by HLA locus.

The PCR ran on 60 Vbeta and 13 Jbeta primers. Assay: immunoSEQ multiplex PCR; the TCRdb copy retains only in-frame clones and omits some. With roughly 190,000 clones in the sample, the ten largest clones hold under 6.5%. The sequence was collected from a man under 40 in good health and CMV-seronegative. Specimen: PBMCs. This chain uses TRBV6-6 with TRBJ2-7; a weak D match, TRBD1 (5 bases). Here the CDR3 DNA reads TGTGCCAGCAGTTCAGGCCAGGGATCCTCCTACGAGCAGTACTTC. It yields the protein CASSSGQGSSYEQYF.